Relative to its sample, the clone carrying this TCR beta chain is medium-sized. The antigen remains undetermined. The sample originates from a study of T and B cells in COVID-19 patients. Study results and limitations: Clonality of TRB repertoires was high in active COVID-19; recovery brought above-healthy diversity and richness.

Multiplex PCR with BIOMED2 TRB-A/B primer pools amplified TRB rearrangements. Each CDR3 protein gets one entry after TCRdb re-called the multiplex PCR reads with MiXCR. The sample lists more than 15,000 distinct CDR3 sequences; 35% to 40% were seen once. Blood genomic DNA input for TRB amplification was about 240-550 ng. The V and J ends lost 3 bases and 0 bases respectively, with 9 bases between them. Germline assignment: CDR1 LNHDA and CDR2 SQIVND (reference sequence). This CDR3 region has 15 residues. The V gene is TRBV19, the J gene TRBJ1-5; no firm D call. Sequenced material: blood. The source of this sequence is a human donor with active COVID-19. The CDR3 reads CASSIQRISNQPQHF. Here the CDR3 DNA reads TGTGCCAGTAGTATCCAACGAATTAGCAATCAGCCCCAGCATTTT.